This T cell receptor (beta chain) was captured by sequencing in a study of T cell changes during pregnancy in multiple sclerosis. Trimming cost V 0 bases and J 6 bases; bases outside gene matches: 7. The CDR3 is made up of 15 amino acids. Germline V gene sequence: CDR1 SGDLS, CDR2 YYNGEE. The data were produced by immunoSEQ multiplex PCR, yet TCRdb's version contains in-frame clones alone and is incomplete. The table lists around 37,000 clones, about 92% of them singletons. This clone was observed once. The rearrangement links TRBV9 to TRBJ2-7; TRBD1 matches at 9 bases. The sequence was obtained from a female donor with multiple sclerosis, enrolled in a pregnancy study. The sequencing here drew on CD8+ T cells from peripheral blood mononuclear cells, taken before pregnancy. The CDR3 DNA sequence: TGTGCCAGCAGCGTAGATTCGGGACAGGGCCGCGAGCAGTACTTC. Amino acids: CASSVDSGQGREQYF.